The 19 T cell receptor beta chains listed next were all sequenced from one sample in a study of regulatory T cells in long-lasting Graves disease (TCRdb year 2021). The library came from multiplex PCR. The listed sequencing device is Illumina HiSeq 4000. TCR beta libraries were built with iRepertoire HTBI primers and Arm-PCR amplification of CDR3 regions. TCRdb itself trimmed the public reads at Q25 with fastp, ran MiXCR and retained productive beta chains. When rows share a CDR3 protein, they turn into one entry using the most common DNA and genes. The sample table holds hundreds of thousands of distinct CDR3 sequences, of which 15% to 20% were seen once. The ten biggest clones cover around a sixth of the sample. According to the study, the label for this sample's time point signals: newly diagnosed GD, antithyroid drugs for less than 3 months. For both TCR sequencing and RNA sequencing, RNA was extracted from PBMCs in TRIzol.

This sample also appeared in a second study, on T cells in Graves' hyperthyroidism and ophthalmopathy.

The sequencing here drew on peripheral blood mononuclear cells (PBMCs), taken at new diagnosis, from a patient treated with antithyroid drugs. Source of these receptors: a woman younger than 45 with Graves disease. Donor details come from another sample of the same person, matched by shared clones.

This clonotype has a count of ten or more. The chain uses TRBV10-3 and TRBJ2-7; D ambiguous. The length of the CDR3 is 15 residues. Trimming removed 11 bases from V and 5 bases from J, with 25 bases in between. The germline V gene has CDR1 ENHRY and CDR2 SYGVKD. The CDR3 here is CAFLPVHPKTDEQYF. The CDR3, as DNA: TGTGCCTTCCTTCCGGTACACCCCAAAACGGACGAGCAGTACTTC.

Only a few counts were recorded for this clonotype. The CDR3 spells CAWSGTGGVSSNQPQHF. The CDR3 nucleotides read TGTGCCTGGAGCGGGACAGGGGGTGTCTCAAGCAATCAGCCCCAGCATTTT. J is TRBJ1-5 and V is TRBV30, with TRBD1 matching over 11 bases. Germline V gives CDR1 GTSNPN, CDR2 SVGIG (reference sequence). V shed 3 bases and J 1 base; nucleotides not matched to a gene: 8. This CDR3 region has 17 residues. The full variable domain, completed using reference TRBV30 and TRBJ1-5, is SQTIHQWPATLVQPVGSPLSLECTVEGTSNPNLYWYRQAAGRGLQLLFYSVGIGQISSEVPQNLSASRPQDRQFILSSKKLLLSDSGFYLCAWSGTGGVSSNQPQHFGDGTRLSIL.

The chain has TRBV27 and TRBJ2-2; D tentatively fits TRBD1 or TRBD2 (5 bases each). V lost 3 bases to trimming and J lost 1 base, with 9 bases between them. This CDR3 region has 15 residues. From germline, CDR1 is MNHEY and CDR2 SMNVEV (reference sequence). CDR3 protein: CASSLQGRNTGELFF. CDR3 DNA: TGTGCCAGCAGTTTGCAGGGACGGAACACCGGGGAGCTGTTTTTT.

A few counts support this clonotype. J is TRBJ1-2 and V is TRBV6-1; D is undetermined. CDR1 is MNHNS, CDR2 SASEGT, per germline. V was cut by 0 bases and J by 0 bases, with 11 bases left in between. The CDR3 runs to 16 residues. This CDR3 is CASSEASMGANYGYTF. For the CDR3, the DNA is TGTGCCAGCAGTGAAGCATCTATGGGAGCTAACTATGGCTACACCTTC.

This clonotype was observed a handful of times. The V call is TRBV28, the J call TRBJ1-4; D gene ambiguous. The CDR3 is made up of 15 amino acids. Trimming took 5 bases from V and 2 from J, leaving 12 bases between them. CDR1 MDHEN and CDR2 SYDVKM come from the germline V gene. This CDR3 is CASSPSTETNEKLFF. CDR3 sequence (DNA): TGTGCCAGCAGTCCCTCGACCGAGACTAATGAAAAACTGTTTTTT. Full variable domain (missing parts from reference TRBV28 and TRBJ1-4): DVKVTQSSRYLVKRTGEKVFLECVQDMDHENMFWYRQDPGLGLRLIYFSYDVKMKEKGDIPEGYSVSREKKERFSLILESASTNQTSMYLCASSPSTETNEKLFFGSGTQLSVL.

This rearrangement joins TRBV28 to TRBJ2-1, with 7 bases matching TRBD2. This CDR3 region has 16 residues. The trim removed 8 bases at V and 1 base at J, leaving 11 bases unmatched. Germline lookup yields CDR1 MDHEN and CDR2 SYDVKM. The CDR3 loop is CASVGRQAGSYNEQFF. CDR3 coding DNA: TGTGCCAGCGTGGGACGTCAAGCGGGATCCTACAATGAGCAGTTCTTC. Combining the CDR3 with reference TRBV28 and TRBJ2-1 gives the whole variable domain DVKVTQSSRYLVKRTGEKVFLECVQDMDHENMFWYRQDPGLGLRLIYFSYDVKMKEKGDIPEGYSVSREKKERFSLILESASTNQTSMYLCASVGRQAGSYNEQFFGPGTRLTVL.

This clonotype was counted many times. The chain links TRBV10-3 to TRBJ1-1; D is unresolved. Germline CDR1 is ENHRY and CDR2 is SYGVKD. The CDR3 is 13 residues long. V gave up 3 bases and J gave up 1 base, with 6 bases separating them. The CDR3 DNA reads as TGTGCCATCAGTGAACGGGGGAACACTGAAGCTTTCTTT. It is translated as CAISERGNTEAFF.

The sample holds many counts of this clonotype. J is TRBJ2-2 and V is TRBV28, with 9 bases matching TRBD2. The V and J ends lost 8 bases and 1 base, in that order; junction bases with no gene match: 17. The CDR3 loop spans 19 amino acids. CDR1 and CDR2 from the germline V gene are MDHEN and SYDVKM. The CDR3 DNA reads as TGTGCCAGCCCATTTTATCGCTGGTCTAGCGGGGTGAACACCGGGGAGCTGTTTTTT. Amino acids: CASPFYRWSSGVNTGELFF.

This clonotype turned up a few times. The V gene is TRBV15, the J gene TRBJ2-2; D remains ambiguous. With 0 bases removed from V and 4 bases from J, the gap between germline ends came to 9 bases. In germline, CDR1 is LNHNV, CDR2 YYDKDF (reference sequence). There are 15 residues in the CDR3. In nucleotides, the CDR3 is TGTGCCACCAGCAGAGATATTGATGGCACCGGGGAGCTGTTTTTT. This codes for CATSRDIDGTGELFF.

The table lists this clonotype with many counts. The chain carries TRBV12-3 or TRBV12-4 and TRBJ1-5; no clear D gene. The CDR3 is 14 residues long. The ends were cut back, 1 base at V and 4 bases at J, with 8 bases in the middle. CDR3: CASSLDGENQPQHF. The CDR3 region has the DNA TGTGCCAGCAGTTTAGATGGGGAAAATCAGCCCCAGCATTTT.

CDR3 loop: CATGHGETQYF. As DNA, the CDR3 is TGTGCCACCGGGCACGGGGAGACCCAGTACTTC. The chain links TRBV24-1 to TRBJ2-5; D is undetermined. The V and J ends lost 9 bases and 5 bases respectively, with 9 bases between them. Germline V lookup: CDR1 KGHDR, CDR2 SFDVKD. The CDR3 covers 11 residues.

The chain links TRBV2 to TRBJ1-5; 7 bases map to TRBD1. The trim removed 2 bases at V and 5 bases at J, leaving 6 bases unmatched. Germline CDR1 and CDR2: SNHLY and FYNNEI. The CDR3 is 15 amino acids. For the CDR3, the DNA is TGTGCCAGCAGTGAATCGGCAGGGGGGCATCAGCCCCAGCATTTT. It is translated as CASSESAGGHQPQHF.

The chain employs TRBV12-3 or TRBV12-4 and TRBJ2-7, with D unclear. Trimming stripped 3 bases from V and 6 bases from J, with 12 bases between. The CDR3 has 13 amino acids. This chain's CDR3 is CASSLAISREQYF. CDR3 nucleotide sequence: TGTGCCAGCAGTTTGGCCATAAGCCGCGAGCAGTACTTC.

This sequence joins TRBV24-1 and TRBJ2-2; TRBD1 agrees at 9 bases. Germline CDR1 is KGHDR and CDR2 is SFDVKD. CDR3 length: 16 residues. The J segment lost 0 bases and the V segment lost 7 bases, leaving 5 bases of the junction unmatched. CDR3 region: CATSSTGGTNTGELFF. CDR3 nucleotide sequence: TGTGCCACCAGCTCGACAGGGGGGACGAACACCGGGGAGCTGTTTTTT.

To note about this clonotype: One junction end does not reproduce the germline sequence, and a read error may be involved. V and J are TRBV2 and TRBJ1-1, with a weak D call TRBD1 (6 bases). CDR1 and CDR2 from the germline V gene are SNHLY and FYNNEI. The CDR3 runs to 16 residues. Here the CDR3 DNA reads TGTGCCAGCAGCGAAGAGGCGACAGGTTTGAACACTGAAGCTTTCTTT. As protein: CASSEEATGLNTEAFF.

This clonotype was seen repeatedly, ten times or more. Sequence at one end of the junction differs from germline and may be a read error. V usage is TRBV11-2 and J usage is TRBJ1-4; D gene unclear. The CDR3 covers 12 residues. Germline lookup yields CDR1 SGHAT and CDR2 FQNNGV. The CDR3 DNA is TGTGCCAGCAGCTTCGACATGGCCCCACTTCTTTTT. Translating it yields CASSFDMAPLLF.

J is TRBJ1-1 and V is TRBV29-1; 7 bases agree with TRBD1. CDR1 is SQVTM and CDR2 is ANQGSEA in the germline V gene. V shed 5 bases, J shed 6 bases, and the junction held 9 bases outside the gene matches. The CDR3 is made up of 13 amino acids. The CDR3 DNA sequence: TGCAGCGTTCACCGACAGGGTCGGGCTGAAGCTTTCTTT. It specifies CSVHRQGRAEAFF.

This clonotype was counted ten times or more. The CDR3 sequence is CASRLDRGYEQFF. DNA of the CDR3: TGTGCCAGCAGATTGGACAGGGGATATGAGCAGTTCTTC. The gene calls are TRBV2 and TRBJ2-1; 9 bases line up with TRBD1. Trimming at V came to 6 bases and at J to 8 bases, leaving 5 bases not matched to a gene. The CDR3 loop spans 13 amino acids. Germline V gene sequence: CDR1 SNHLY, CDR2 FYNNEI.

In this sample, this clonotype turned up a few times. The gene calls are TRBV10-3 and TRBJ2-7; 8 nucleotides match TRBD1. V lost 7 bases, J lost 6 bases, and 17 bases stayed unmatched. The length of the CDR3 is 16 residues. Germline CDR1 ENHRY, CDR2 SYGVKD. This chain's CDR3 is CAIKTTGGIIDSEQYF. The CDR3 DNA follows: TGTGCCATCAAGACCACAGGGGGGATAATTGATTCCGAGCAGTACTTC.